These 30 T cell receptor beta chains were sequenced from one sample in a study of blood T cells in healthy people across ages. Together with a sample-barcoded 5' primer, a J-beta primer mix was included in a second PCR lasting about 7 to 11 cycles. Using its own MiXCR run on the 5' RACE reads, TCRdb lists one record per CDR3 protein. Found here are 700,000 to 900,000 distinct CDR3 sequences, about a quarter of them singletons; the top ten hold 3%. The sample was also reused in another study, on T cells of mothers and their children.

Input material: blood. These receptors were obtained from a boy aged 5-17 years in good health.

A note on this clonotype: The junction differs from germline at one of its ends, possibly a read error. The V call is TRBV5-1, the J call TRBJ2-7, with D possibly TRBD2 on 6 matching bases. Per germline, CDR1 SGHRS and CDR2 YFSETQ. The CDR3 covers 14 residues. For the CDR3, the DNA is TGCGCCAGCGGGGGATTGGAGGGTGCTTACGAGCAGCACTTC. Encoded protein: CASGGLEGAYEQHF.

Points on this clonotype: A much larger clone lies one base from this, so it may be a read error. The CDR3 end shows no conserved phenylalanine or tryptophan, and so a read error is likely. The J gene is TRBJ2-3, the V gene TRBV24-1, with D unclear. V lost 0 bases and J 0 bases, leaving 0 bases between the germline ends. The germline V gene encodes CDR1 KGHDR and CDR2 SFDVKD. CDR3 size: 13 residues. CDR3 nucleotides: TGTGCCACCAGTGATTTGAGCACAGATACGCAGTATCTT. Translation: CATSDLSTDTQYL.

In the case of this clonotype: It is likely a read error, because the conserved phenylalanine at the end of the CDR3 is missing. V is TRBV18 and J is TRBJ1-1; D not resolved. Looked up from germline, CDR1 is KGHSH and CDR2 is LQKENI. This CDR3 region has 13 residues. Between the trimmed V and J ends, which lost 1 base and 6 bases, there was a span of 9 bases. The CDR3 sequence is CASSPRSTAEAFP. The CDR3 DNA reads TGTGCCAGCTCACCACGTTCTACCGCTGAAGCTTTCCCT.

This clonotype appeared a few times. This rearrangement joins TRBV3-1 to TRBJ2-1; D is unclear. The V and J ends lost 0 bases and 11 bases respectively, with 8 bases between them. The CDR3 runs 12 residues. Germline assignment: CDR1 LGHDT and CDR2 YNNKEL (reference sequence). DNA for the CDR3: TGTGCCAGCAGCCAAGAACAGAGTAAGCAGTTCTTC. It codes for CASSQEQSKQFF.

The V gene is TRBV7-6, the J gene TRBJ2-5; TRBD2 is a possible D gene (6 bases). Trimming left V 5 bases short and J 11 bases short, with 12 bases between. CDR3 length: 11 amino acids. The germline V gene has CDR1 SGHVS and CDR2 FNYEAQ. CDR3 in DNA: TGTGCCAGCAGCGGCGGGGCGGAGCAGTACTTC. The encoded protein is CASSGGAEQYF.

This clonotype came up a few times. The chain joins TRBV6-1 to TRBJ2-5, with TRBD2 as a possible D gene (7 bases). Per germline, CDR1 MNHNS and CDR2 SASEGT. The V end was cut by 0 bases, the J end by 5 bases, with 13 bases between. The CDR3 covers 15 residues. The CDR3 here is CASSEAGGAMETQYF. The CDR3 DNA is TGTGCCAGCAGTGAAGCTGGGGGGGCGATGGAGACCCAGTACTTC.

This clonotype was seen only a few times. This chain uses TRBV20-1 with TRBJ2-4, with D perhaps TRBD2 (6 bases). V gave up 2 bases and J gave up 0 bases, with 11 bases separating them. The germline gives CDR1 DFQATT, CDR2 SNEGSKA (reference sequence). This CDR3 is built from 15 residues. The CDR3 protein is CSARSGGEAKNIQYF. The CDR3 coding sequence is TGCAGTGCTAGAAGTGGAGGGGAAGCCAAAAACATTCAGTACTTC.

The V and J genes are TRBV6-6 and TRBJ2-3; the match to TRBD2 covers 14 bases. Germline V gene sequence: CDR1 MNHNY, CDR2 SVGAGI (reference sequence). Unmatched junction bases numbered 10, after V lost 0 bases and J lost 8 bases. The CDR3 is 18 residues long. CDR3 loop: CASSYSIAGLAGAGTQYF. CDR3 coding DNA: TGTGCCAGCAGTTACTCGATAGCGGGACTAGCGGGAGCAGGTACGCAGTATTTT.

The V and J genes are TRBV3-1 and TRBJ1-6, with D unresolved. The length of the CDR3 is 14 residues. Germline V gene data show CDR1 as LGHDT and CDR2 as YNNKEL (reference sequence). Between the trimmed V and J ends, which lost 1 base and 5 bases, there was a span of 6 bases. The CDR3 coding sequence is TGTGCCAGCAGCCAAGGCACTAATAATTCACCCCTCCACTTT. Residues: CASSQGTNNSPLHF.

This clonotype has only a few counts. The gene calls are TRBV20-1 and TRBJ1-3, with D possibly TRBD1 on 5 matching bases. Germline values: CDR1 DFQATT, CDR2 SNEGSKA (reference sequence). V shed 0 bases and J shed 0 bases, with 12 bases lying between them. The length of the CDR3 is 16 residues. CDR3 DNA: TGCAGTGCTAGAGAGGGGCTTCAACTCTCTGGAAACACCATATATTTT. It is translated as CSAREGLQLSGNTIYF.

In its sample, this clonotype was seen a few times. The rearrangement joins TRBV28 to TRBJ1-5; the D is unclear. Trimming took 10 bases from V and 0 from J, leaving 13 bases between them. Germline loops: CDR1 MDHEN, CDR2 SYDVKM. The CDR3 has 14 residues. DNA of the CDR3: TGTGCCACCTCATGGCAGATTAGCAATCAGCCCCAGCATTTT. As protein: CATSWQISNQPQHF.

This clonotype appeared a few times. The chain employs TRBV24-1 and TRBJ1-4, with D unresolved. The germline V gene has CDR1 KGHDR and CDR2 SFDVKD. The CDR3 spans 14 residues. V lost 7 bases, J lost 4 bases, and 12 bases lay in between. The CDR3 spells CATRLTGSNEKLFF. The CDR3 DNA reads TGTGCCACCAGATTGACCGGGAGTAATGAAAAACTGTTTTTT.

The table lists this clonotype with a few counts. The CDR3 loop is CASSAHTWGAQFF. In nucleotides, the CDR3 is TGTGCCAGCAGCGCACATACGTGGGGAGCGCAGTTCTTC. The chain carries TRBV4-2 and TRBJ2-1; a weak D match, TRBD2 (5 bases). CDR1 and CDR2 from the germline V gene are LGHNA and YNFKEQ. The CDR3 covers 13 residues. V shed 5 bases and J shed 12 bases, with 17 bases lying between them.

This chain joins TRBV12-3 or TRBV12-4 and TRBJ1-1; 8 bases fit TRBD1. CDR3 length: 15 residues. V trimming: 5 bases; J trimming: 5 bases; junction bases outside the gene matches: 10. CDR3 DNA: TGTGCCAGCAGTCCCACCTCAGGGGGCTTGACTGAAGCTTTCTTT. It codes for CASSPTSGGLTEAFF.

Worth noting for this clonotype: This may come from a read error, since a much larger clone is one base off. Written as DNA, the CDR3 is TGTGCCAGCAGCTTCGACTATGGCTACACCTTC. This translates into CASSFDYGYTF. The genes are TRBV5-5 and TRBJ1-2, with no clear D. With 2 bases removed from V and 3 bases from J, the gap between germline ends came to 2 bases. From germline, CDR1 is SGHKS and CDR2 YYEKEE (reference sequence). CDR3 length: 11 residues.

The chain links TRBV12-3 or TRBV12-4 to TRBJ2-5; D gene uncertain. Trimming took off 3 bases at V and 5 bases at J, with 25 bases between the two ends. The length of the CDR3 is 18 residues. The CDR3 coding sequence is TGTGCCAGCAGTTTTAGAAGTAGTGACACCTCAATCTCGGAGACCCAGTACTTC. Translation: CASSFRSSDTSISETQYF.

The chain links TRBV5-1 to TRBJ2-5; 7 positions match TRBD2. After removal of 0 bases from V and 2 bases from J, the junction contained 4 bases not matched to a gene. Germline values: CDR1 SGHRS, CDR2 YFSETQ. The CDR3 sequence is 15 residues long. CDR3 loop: CASSLELAAQETQYF. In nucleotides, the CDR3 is TGCGCCAGCAGCTTGGAGCTAGCGGCGCAAGAGACCCAGTACTTC.

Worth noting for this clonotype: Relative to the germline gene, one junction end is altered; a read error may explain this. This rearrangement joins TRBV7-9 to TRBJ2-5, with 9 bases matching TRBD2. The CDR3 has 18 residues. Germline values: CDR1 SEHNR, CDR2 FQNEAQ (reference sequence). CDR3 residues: CASSPNVGSGGTYNERLF. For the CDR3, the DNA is TGTGCCAGCAGCCCTAATGTCGGTAGCGGGGGAACCTACAATGAGCGGCTCTTC.

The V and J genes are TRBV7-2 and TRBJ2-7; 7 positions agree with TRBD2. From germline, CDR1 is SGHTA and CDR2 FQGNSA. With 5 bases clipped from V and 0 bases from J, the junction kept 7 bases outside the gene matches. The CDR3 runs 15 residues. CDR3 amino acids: CASSELAGLSYEQYF. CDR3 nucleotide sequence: TGTGCCAGCAGCGAATTAGCGGGCCTCTCCTACGAGCAGTACTTC.

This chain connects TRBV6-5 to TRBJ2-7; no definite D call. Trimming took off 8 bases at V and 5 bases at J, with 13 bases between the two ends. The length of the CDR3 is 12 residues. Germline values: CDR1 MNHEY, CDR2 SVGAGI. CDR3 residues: CASRARSDEQYF. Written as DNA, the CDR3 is TGTGCCAGCCGGGCCAGATCGGACGAGCAGTACTTC.

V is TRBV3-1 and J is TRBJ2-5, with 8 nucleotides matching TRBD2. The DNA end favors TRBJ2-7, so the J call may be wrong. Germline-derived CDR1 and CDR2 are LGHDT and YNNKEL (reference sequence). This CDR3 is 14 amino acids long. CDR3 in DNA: TGTGCCAGCAGCCCGGGGGGGCTCACCTACGAGCAGTACTTC. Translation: CASSPGGLTYEQYF.

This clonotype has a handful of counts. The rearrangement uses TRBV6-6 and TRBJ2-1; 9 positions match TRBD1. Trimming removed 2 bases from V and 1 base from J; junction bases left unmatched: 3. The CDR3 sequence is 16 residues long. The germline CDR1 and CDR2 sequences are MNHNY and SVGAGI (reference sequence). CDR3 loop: CASSYGTGLSYNEQFF. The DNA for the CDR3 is TGTGCCAGCAGTTACGGGACAGGGTTGTCCTACAATGAGCAGTTCTTC.

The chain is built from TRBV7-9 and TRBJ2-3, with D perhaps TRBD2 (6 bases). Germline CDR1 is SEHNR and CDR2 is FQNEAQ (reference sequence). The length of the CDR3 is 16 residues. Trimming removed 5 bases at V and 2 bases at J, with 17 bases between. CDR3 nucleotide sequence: TGTGCCAGCAGCGTATGGGGGGAACTATCCACAGATACGCAGTATTTT. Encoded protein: CASSVWGELSTDTQYF.

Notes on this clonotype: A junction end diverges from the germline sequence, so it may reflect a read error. The CDR3 region has the DNA TGCGCCAGCAGCCAAGACGGGCTAGCGGGGGCCCGAGACGAGACCCAGTGCTTC. It yields the protein CASSQDGLAGARDETQCF. This chain joins TRBV4-1 and TRBJ2-5; the match to TRBD2 covers 10 bases. Germline V gene lookup returns CDR1 MGHRA and CDR2 YSYEKL. CDR3 size: 18 residues.

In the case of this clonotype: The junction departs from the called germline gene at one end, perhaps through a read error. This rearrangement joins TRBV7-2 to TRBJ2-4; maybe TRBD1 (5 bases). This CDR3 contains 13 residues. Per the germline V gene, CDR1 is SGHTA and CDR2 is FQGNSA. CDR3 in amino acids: CSSSLGVKNIQYF. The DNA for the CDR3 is TGTTCCAGCAGCTTAGGGGTTAAAAACATTCAGTACTTC. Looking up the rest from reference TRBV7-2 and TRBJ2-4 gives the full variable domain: GAGVSQSPSNKVTEKGKDVELRCDPISGHTALYWYRQSLGQGLEFLIYFQGNSAPDKSGLPSDRFSAERTGGSVSTLTIQRTQQEDSAVYLCSSSLGVKNIQYFGAGTRLSVL.

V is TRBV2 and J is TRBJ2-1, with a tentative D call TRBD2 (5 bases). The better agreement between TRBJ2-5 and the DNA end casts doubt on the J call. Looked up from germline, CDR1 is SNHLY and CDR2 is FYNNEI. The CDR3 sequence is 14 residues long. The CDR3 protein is CASLNGLASETQYF. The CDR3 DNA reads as TGTGCCAGTCTTAATGGGCTAGCCTCGGAGACCCAGTACTTC.

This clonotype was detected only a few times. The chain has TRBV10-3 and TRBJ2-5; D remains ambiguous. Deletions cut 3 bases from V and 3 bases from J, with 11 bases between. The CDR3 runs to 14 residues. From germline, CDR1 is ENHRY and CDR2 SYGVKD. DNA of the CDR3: TGTGCCATCAGTGATGTGGGGTCTAAAGAGACCCAGTACTTC. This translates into CAISDVGSKETQYF.

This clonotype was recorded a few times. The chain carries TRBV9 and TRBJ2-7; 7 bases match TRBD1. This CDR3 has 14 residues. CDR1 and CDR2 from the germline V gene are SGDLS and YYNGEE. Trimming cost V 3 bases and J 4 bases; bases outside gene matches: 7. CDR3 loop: CASSAGTAFYEQYF. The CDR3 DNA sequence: TGTGCCAGCAGCGCCGGGACAGCATTTTACGAGCAGTACTTC.

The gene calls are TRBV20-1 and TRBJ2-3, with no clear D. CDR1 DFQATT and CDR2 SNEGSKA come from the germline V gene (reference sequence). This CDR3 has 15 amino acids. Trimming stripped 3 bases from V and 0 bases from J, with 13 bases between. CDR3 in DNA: TGCAGTGCTAGGAAATCAAACCCTAGCACAGATACGCAGTATTTT. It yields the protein CSARKSNPSTDTQYF.

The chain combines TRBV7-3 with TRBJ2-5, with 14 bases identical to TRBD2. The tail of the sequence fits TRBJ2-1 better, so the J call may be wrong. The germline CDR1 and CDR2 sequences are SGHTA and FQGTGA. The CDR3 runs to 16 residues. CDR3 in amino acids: CASSLLTSGGAGEQFF. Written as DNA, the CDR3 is TGTGCCAGCAGCTTACTGACTAGCGGGGGGGCGGGTGAGCAGTTCTTC.